This T cell receptor (beta chain) was captured by sequencing in a study of blood T cell repertoires in COVID-19 (dated by TCRdb to between 2020 and 2021). The study in broad terms: The collaborator samples originated in the United States, Italy and Spain and spanned the acute and convalescent phases of COVID-19. The material from the prospective study consisted of cDNA or gDNA derived from T cells, B-cell-depleted T cells, or PBMCs. The dataset comprised deeply sampled blood TCRbeta repertoires from subjects exposed to, actively infected with, or recovered from COVID-19. The repertoires were released in a freely available public database intended as a resource for research on the immune response to SARS-CoV-2. The samples were drawn from the first 160 participants of the ongoing ImmuneRACE study and from 1,254 subjects provided by 6 global collaborators. The sample metadata nearly always contained a de-identified subject ID, COVID-19 status, age in years and sex. Where available, HLA class I and class II types were obtained from metadata supplied by the sample provider rather than from assay-based typing.

The paper's findings and limits, for the study overall: The amount of clinical and demographic metadata varied by source and participant and was provided uncurated.

The collaborating institutions used their own protocols to collect whole blood in K2EDTA tubes. Collaborator samples were shipped for TCRbeta analysis as frozen whole blood, isolated PBMCs, or DNA extracted from either sample type. V is clipped by 4 bases and J by 3 bases, and the sequence between their germline boundaries is 15 bases long. For CDR1 and CDR2, the germline V gene lists KGHDR and SFDVKD. Reading from cysteine to phenylalanine, the CDR3 counts 16 amino acids. The sequence is cut down to CDR3 DNA, 48 bases in frame from base 1. About this clone: Its antigen is unknown. No base quality information exists; no much larger clone differs at one position.

TCRbeta CDR3 regions were amplified from genomic DNA by means of the immunoSEQ Assay, a bias-controlled multiplex PCR. For the original study's pipeline: Within the assay, amplification of reference gene primers was used to estimate how many nucleated cells each sample contained. Sequence reads were collapsed and filtered to measure the absolute abundance of every unique TCRbeta CDR3 rearrangement. For each sample, productive Simpson clonality was calculated as the square root of Simpson's diversity index over productive rearrangements. TCRdb re-hosts the immuneACCESS table, in-frame sequences only. Its copies lack some clones; in the studies checked, an unresolved V gene accounts for under half of them, and the cause for the rest is not known. Clone size and V and J calls were adopted from that table, with D and trimming inferred from the DNA. This sample is represented by tens of thousands of clones; over 80% of them were singletons. Approximately 8.8% of the sample is held by the ten biggest clonotypes.

This clonotype was sampled from a human donor with active COVID-19. The donor label of this sample is uncertain. The chain was built from TRBV24-1 and TRBJ1-5; a tentative D match to TRBD1 spans 6 bases. Sequencing used peripheral blood. The DNA sequence is given as TGTGCCACCAGTGAACCTAGGGGGTCCAACAATCAGCCCCAGCATTTT. Translated, this gives CATSEPRGSNNQPQHF.